This entry is about one T cell receptor (beta chain). After removal of 6 bases from V and 10 bases from J, the junction contained 5 bases not matched to a gene. Germline V CDR1 and CDR2: MNHNS, SASEGT. This CDR3 has 12 residues. TCRdb re-derived calls from the 5' RACE reads in MiXCR, one entry per CDR3 protein. The sample comprises some 6,000 distinct CDR3 sequences, about 60% of which are singletons, and roughly 4% rests with the top ten. The V gene is TRBV6-1, the J gene TRBJ2-1, with TRBD1 identical over 8 bases. This receptor was obtained from a female donor with breast cancer. Specimen: tumor-infiltrating memory CD4+ T cells sorted from the breast tumor. Subset reported: memory CD4+ T cells, CD4+CD45RO+CD25-. The DNA of the CDR3 is TGTGCCAGCAGGGCGACAGGGGAGGAGCAGTTCTTC. Protein product: CASRATGEEQFF.